A selection of T cell receptor beta chains follows, all from one sample in a study of T cell responses to AZD1222 COVID-19 vaccine. The assay was immunoSEQ multiplex PCR, and TCRdb's table has in-frame clones only and misses some. The data hold 75,000 to 100,000 clones, with more than 90% observed a single time. The sample consisted of peripheral blood, taken on day 0 of AZD1222 vaccination. Receptors originate from an adult in good health. CDR3s include the opening cysteine and the closing phenylalanine or tryptophan. A D gene is named only where the DNA matches it firmly. Clone sizes are given selectively: once, few, many, or a class where the clone is expanded.

size: .; D: .; J: TRBJ1-1; V: TRBV6-2/TRBV6-3; CDR3: CASSYAYQTGNTEAFF; DNA: TGTGCCAGCAGTTACGCATACCAGACAGGGAACACTGAAGCTTTCTTT
size: few; D: TRBD1; J: TRBJ2-7; V: TRBV19; CDR3: CASMRTGGYEQYF; DNA: TGTGCCAGTATGAGGACAGGGGGCTACGAGCAGTACTTC
size: .; D: TRBD1; J: TRBJ1-1; V: TRBV18; CDR3: CASSPRNRGGNPTEAFF; DNA: TGTGCCAGCTCACCCCGAAACAGGGGAGGAAATCCCACTGAAGCTTTCTTT
size: .; D: .; J: TRBJ2-3; V: TRBV9; CDR3: CASSVSPAELDTQYF; DNA: TGTGCCAGCAGCGTTAGTCCTGCCGAGCTAGATACGCAGTATTTT
size: .; D: TRBD2; J: TRBJ2-1; V: TRBV9; CDR3: CASSAQGMPGLAGGPRNEQFF; DNA: TGTGCCAGCAGCGCCCAAGGGATGCCGGGACTAGCGGGGGGGCCCCGCAATGAGCAGTTCTTC
size: .; D: TRBD2; J: TRBJ2-1; V: TRBV2; CDR3: CASRLAGVYNEQFF; DNA: TGTGCCAGCCGTCTAGCGGGGGTTTACAATGAGCAGTTCTTC
size: .; D: .; J: TRBJ1-3; V: TRBV30; CDR3: CAWSITGHMRGNTIYF; DNA: TGTGCCTGGAGCATAACGGGACACATGCGAGGAAACACCATATATTTT
size: .; D: .; J: TRBJ2-7; V: TRBV18; CDR3: CASSPRRGGKDEQYF; DNA: TGTGCCAGCTCACCACGGAGGGGGGGTAAGGACGAGCAGTACTTC
size: .; D: TRBD2; J: TRBJ2-1; V: TRBV7-8; CDR3: CASSPREGRARHEQFF; DNA: TGTGCCAGCAGCCCTAGGGAGGGCAGGGCTCGTCATGAGCAGTTCTTC
size: .; D: TRBD1; J: TRBJ2-3; V: TRBV27; CDR3: CASSYRGPTDTQYF; DNA: TGTGCCAGCAGTTACAGGGGGCCCACAGATACGCAGTATTTT
size: .; D: .; J: TRBJ1-6; V: TRBV11-2; CDR3: CASSLSSYNSPLHF; DNA: TGTGCCAGCAGCTTATCCTCCTATAATTCACCCCTCCACTTT
size: few; D: TRBD2; J: TRBJ2-1; V: TRBV27; CDR3: CASSQASGTYNEQFF; DNA: TGTGCCAGCAGCCAGGCTAGCGGGACCTACAATGAGCAGTTCTTC
size: .; D: TRBD2; J: TRBJ2-5; V: TRBV3-1/TRBV3-2; CDR3: CASSRAGGGPTARETQYF; DNA: TGTGCCAGCAGCCGAGCGGGGGGAGGACCGACCGCGAGAGAGACCCAGTACTTC
size: .; D: TRBD2; J: TRBJ2-5; V: TRBV7-7; CDR3: CASGGRFQETQYF; DNA: TGTGCTAGCGGGGGTCGGTTCCAAGAGACCCAGTACTTC
size: .; D: TRBD1; J: TRBJ2-2; V: TRBV7-9; CDR3: CASSLPQDRGNTGELFF; DNA: TGTGCCAGCAGTTTACCCCAGGACAGGGGGAACACCGGGGAGCTGTTTTTT
size: .; D: .; J: TRBJ2-7; V: TRBV5-1; CDR3: CASSVRTESYEQYF; DNA: TGCGCCAGCAGCGTAAGAACAGAGTCCTACGAGCAGTACTTC
size: .; D: .; J: TRBJ2-7; V: TRBV5-6; CDR3: CASSLFSGTYEQYF; DNA: TGTGCCAGCAGCTTGTTCAGTGGGACCTACGAGCAGTACTTC
size: .; D: TRBD1; J: TRBJ1-6; V: TRBV11-1; CDR3: CASSSRQGQNSPLHF; DNA: TGTGCCAGCAGCTCTAGACAGGGGCAGAATTCACCCCTCCACTTT
size: .; D: .; J: TRBJ2-5; V: TRBV12-5; CDR3: CASGFSQETQYF; DNA: TGTGCTAGTGGTTTCTCACAAGAGACCCAGTACTTC
size: .; D: .; J: TRBJ2-1; V: TRBV5-6; CDR3: CASSLNREQFF; DNA: TGTGCCAGCAGCTTAAATAGGGAGCAGTTCTTC
size: .; D: .; J: TRBJ2-5; V: TRBV27; CDR3: CASSSRLGGKETQYF; DNA: TGTGCCAGCAGTTCGAGACTGGGCGGAAAAGAGACCCAGTACTTC
size: .; D: .; J: TRBJ2-3; V: TRBV7-2; CDR3: CASSSDSQRDTQYF; DNA: TGTGCCAGCAGCTCCGACAGTCAAAGAGATACGCAGTATTTT
size: .; D: .; J: TRBJ1-5; V: TRBV4-1; CDR3: CASSPYPEMGPQHF; DNA: TGCGCCAGCAGCCCCTACCCCGAGATGGGGCCCCAGCATTTT